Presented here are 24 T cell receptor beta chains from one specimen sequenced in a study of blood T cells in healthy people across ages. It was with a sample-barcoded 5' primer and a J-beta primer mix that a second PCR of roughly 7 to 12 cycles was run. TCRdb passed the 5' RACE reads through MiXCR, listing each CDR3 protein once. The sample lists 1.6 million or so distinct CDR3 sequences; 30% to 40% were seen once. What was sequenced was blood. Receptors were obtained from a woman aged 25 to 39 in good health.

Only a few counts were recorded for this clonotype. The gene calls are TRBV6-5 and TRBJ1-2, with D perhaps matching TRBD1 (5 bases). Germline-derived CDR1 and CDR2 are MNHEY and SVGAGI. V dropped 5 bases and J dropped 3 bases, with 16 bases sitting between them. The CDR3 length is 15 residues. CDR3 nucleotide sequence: TGTGCCAGCAGTGAGGCGGCCTTGGGGGACTATGGCTACACCTTC. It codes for CASSEAALGDYGYTF.

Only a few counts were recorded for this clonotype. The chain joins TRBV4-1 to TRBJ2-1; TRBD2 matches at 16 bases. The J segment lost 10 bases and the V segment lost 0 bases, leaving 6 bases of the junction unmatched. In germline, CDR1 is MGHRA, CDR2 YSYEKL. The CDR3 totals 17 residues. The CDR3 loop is CASSQERGLAGGMEQFF. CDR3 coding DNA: TGCGCCAGCAGCCAAGAAAGGGGACTAGCGGGAGGGATGGAGCAGTTCTTC.

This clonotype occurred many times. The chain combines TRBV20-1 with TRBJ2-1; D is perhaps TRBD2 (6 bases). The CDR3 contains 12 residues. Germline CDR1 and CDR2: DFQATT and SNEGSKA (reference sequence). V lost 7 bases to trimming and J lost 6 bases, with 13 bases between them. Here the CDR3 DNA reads TGCAGTGAGCGGGCACCGGGCAATGAGCAGTTCTTC. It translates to CSERAPGNEQFF.

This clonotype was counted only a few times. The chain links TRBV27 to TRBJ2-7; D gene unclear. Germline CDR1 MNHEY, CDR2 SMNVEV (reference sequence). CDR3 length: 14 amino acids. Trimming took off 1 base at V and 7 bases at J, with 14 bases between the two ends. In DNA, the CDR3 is TGTGCCAGCAGTTTATTCGGCAGAGTTCAGGAGCAGTACTTC. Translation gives CASSLFGRVQEQYF.

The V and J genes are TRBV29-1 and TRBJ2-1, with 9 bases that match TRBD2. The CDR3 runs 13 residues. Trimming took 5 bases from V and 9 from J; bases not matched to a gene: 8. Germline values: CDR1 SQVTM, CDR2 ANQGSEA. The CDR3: CSVRGLALSEQFF. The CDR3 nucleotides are TGCAGCGTTCGAGGACTAGCGCTATCTGAGCAGTTCTTC.

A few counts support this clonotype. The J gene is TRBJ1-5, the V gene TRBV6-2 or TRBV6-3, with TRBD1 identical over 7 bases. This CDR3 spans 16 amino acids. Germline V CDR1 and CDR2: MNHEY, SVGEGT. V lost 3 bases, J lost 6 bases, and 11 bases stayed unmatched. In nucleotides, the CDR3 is TGTGCCAGCAGTTATTTGGGACAGATAAATGGTCAGCCCCAGCATTTT. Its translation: CASSYLGQINGQPQHF.

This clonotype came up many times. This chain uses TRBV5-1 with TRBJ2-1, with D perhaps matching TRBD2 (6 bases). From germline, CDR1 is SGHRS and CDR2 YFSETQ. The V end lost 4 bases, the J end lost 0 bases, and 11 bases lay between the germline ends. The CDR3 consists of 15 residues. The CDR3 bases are TGCGCCAGCAGCGGGGGGTTAAGCTCCTACAATGAGCAGTTCTTC. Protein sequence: CASSGGLSSYNEQFF.

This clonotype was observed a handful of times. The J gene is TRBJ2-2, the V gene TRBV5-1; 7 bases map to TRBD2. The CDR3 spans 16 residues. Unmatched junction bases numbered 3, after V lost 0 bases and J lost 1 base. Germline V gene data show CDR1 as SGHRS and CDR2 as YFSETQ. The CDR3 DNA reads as TGCGCCAGCAGCTTGGGTAGCGGGCGGAACACCGGGGAGCTGTTTTTT. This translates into CASSLGSGRNTGELFF.

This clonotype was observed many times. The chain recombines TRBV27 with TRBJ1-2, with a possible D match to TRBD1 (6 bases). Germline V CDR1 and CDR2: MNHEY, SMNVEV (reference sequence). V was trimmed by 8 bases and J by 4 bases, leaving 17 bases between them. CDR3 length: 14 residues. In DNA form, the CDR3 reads TGTGCCAGCCGACGGGGGGCCTCCCTCTATGGCTACACCTTC. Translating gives CASRRGASLYGYTF.

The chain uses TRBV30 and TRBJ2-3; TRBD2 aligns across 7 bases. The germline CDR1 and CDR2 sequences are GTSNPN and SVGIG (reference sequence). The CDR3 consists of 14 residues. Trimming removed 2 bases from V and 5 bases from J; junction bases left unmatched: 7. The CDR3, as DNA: TGTGCCTGGAGTATGGCGGGAGCGGGAGATACGCAGTATTTT. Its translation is CAWSMAGAGDTQYF.

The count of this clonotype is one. CDR3 sequence (DNA): TGCAGTGCCCCGGACGGGGCTTGGCACTACAATGAGCAGTTCTTC. It translates to CSAPDGAWHYNEQFF. J is TRBJ2-1 and V is TRBV20-1; D may match TRBD1 or TRBD2 (5 bases each). The CDR3 consists of 15 residues. Germline V CDR1 and CDR2: DFQATT, SNEGSKA (reference sequence). Trimming took 6 bases from V and 3 from J, leaving 18 bases between them.

The CDR3 region is CASSFVRTSGRGFTGELFF. CDR3 nucleotides: TGTGCCAGCAGCTTTGTACGGACTAGCGGGAGGGGATTTACCGGGGAGCTGTTTTTT. The rearrangement links TRBV7-2 to TRBJ2-2, with TRBD2 identical over 15 bases. The CDR3 runs to 19 residues. V trimming: 3 bases; J trimming: 5 bases; junction bases outside the gene matches: 10. CDR1 SGHTA and CDR2 FQGNSA come from the germline V gene. The whole variable domain, remainder taken from reference TRBV7-2 and TRBJ2-2, is GAGVSQSPSNKVTEKGKDVELRCDPISGHTALYWYRQSLGQGLEFLIYFQGNSAPDKSGLPSDRFSAERTGGSVSTLTIQRTQQEDSAVYLCASSFVRTSGRGFTGELFFGEGSRLTVL.

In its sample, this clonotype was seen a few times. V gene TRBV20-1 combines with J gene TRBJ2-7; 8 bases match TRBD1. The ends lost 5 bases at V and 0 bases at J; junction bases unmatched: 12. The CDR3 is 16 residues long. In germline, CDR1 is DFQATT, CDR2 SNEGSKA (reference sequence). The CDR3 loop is CSAPNPQDRASYEQYF. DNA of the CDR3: TGCAGTGCTCCAAACCCTCAGGACAGGGCCTCCTACGAGCAGTACTTC.

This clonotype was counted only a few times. The CDR3 sequence is CASSGSGGADEQFF. CDR3 coding DNA: TGTGCCAGCAGTGGTAGCGGGGGGGCCGATGAGCAGTTCTTC. This chain uses TRBV2 with TRBJ2-1, with TRBD2 matching over 11 bases. Per the germline V gene, CDR1 is SNHLY and CDR2 is FYNNEI. CDR3 length: 14 amino acids. Trimming at V came to 4 bases and at J to 8 bases, leaving 4 bases not matched to a gene.

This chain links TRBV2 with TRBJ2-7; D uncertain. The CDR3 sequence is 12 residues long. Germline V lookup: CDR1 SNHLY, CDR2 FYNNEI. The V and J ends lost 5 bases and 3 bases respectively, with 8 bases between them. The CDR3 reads CASSLPLYEQYF. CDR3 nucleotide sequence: TGTGCCAGCAGTTTACCACTCTACGAGCAGTACTTC.

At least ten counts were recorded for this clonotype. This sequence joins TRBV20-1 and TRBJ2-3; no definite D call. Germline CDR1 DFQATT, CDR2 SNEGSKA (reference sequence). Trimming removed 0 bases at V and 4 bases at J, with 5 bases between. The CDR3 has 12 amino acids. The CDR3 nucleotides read TGCAGTGCTAGAGATATGCCAGATACGCAGTATTTT. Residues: CSARDMPDTQYF.

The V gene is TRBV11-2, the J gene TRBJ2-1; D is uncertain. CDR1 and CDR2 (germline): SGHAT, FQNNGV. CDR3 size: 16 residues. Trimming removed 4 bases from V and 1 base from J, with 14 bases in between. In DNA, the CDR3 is TGTGCCAGCAGCTCCTTAGGCGGTCGGTCCTACAATGAGCAGTTCTTC. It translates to CASSSLGGRSYNEQFF.

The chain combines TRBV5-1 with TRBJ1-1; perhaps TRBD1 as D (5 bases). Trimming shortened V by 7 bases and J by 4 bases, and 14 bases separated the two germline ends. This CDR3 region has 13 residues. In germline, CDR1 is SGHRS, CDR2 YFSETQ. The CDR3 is CASGGPPSTEAFF. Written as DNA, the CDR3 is TGCGCCAGCGGGGGTCCACCGAGCACTGAAGCTTTCTTT.

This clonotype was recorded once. The CDR3 here is CASSSYLRCYGYTF. In DNA, the CDR3 is TGTGCCAGCAGTTCGTATCTACGGTGCTATGGCTACACCTTC. The rearrangement links TRBV28 to TRBJ1-2; the D is unclear. Trimming took 4 bases from V and 4 from J, leaving 13 bases between them. The CDR3 loop spans 14 amino acids. Germline values: CDR1 MDHEN, CDR2 SYDVKM.

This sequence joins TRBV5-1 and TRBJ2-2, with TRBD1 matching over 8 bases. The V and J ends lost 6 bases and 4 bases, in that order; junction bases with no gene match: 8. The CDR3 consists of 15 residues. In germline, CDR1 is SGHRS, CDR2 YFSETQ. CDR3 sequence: CASNFLQGVTGELFF. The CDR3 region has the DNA TGCGCCAGCAATTTTCTACAGGGGGTCACCGGGGAGCTGTTTTTT.

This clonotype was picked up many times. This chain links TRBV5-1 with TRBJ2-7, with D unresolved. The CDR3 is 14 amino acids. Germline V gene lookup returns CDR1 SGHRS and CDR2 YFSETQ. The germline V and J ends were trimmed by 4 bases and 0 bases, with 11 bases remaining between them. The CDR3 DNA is TGCGCCAGCAGCCCCGGTCCCCCCTCCTACGAGCAGTACTTC. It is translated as CASSPGPPSYEQYF.

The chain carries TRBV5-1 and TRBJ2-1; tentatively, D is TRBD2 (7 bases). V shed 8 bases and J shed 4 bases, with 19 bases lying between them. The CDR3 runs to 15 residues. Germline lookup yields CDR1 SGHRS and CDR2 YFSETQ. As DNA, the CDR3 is TGCGCCAGTCGGAGCGGGGCAGGGGTTTACAATGAGCAGTTCTTC. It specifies CASRSGAGVYNEQFF.

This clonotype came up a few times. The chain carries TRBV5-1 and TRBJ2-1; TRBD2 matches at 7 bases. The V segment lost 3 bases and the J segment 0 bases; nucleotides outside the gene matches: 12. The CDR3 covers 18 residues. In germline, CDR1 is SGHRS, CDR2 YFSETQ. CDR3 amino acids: CASSSLFRRESSYNEQFF. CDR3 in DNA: TGCGCCAGCAGCTCGCTGTTTCGGCGGGAGAGCTCCTACAATGAGCAGTTCTTC.

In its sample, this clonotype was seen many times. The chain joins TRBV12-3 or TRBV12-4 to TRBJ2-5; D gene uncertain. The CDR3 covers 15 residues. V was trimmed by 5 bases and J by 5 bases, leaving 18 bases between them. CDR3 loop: CASSPVRGVLETQYF. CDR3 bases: TGTGCCAGCAGTCCCGTACGTGGGGTATTGGAGACCCAGTACTTC.